Presented here are 16 T cell receptor beta chains from one specimen sequenced in a study of type 1 regulatory T cells. These receptors have no known antigen. TCRdb fed the reads into MiXCR, producing one record per CDR3 protein. The sample includes tens of thousands of distinct CDR3 sequences, 60% to 80% of them seen just once. Sequencing was performed on cultured non-Tr1 T cells, either the whole culture or a sorted T cell fraction (not recorded which). These receptors all come from a human donor in good health.

V is TRBV12-5 and J is TRBJ2-3; D is possibly TRBD2 (6 bases). This CDR3 contains 16 residues. Trimming shortened V by 5 bases and J by 2 bases, and 17 bases separated the two germline ends. Per germline, CDR1 LGHNT and CDR2 FRNRAP. The CDR3 sequence: CASGPAPGGTTDTQYF. As DNA, the CDR3 is TGTGCTAGTGGTCCCGCCCCGGGCGGGACCACAGATACGCAGTATTTT.

This clonotype was counted a few times. This chain joins TRBV12-3 or TRBV12-4 and TRBJ2-2; TRBD1 is a possible D gene (5 bases). V shed 4 bases and J shed 5 bases, with 14 bases lying between them. The CDR3 consists of 15 residues. The CDR3 loop is CASSYRQGGTGELFF. The DNA of the CDR3 is TGTGCCAGCAGTTATCGGCAGGGTGGGACCGGGGAGCTGTTTTTT.

The CDR3 reads CASTIRGGTTGELFF. The DNA for the CDR3 is TGTGCCAGCACTATAAGGGGGGGGACTACCGGGGAGCTGTTTTTT. The V and J genes are TRBV12-3 or TRBV12-4 and TRBJ2-2, with D possibly being TRBD2 (7 bases). The germline V and J ends were trimmed by 7 bases and 5 bases, with 17 bases remaining between them. The CDR3 loop spans 15 amino acids.

This chain uses TRBV15 with TRBJ1-2; TRBD1 matches 8 bases. Trimming at V came to 1 base and at J to 4 bases, leaving 2 bases not matched to a gene. Germline CDR1 is LNHNV and CDR2 is YYDKDF (reference sequence). This CDR3 region has 14 residues. Here the CDR3 reads CATSRGTGPYGYTF. Written as DNA, the CDR3 is TGTGCCACCAGCAGAGGGACAGGGCCCTATGGCTACACCTTC.

This clonotype appeared a few times. The rearrangement joins TRBV6-6 to TRBJ2-3, with D perhaps TRBD2 (5 bases). V was clipped by 8 bases and J by 0 bases, with 18 bases between them. Per the germline V gene, CDR1 is MNHNY and CDR2 is SVGAGI (reference sequence). The CDR3 sequence is 16 residues long. CDR3 nucleotide sequence: TGTGCCAGCGTCGGGATGGCAGCGGCTAGCACAGATACGCAGTATTTT. Translated, it gives CASVGMAAASTDTQYF.

The DNA for the CDR3 is TGCGCCAGCAGCCAACCGGGAATCTACAATGAGCAGTTCTTC. This encodes CASSQPGIYNEQFF. The V and J genes are TRBV4-1 and TRBJ2-1; D may be TRBD2 (5 bases). The V gene lost 2 bases and the J gene lost 3 bases, with 8 bases spanning the gap. Germline CDR1 reads MGHRA; CDR2 reads YSYEKL. The CDR3 runs 14 residues.

The chain links TRBV20-1 to TRBJ1-1, with D unresolved. Germline V gives CDR1 DFQATT, CDR2 SNEGSKA (reference sequence). The CDR3 is 14 amino acids. V lost 3 bases to trimming and J lost 6 bases, with 17 bases between them. The CDR3 bases are TGCAGTGCTAGCCCTGGCCCACGAGAAGCTGAAGCTTTCTTT. This sequence encodes CSASPGPREAEAFF.

J is TRBJ2-5 and V is TRBV5-1; TRBD1 aligns across 8 bases. This CDR3 region has 16 residues. With V trimmed by 6 bases and J by 2 bases, 12 bases remained unmatched. Germline V lookup: CDR1 SGHRS, CDR2 YFSETQ. CDR3 in amino acids: CASTLGGGQGQETQYF. In DNA, the CDR3 is TGCGCCAGCACGCTCGGAGGTGGACAGGGTCAAGAGACCCAGTACTTC.

The chain uses TRBV20-1 and TRBJ2-1; TRBD2 matches at 11 bases. V gave up 3 bases and J gave up 7 bases; unmatched junction bases: 14. There are 17 residues in the CDR3. The germline V gene encodes CDR1 DFQATT and CDR2 SNEGSKA (reference sequence). The CDR3 sequence: CSASLFLSSGRRNEQFF. The DNA for the CDR3 is TGCAGTGCTAGCCTGTTCCTGTCTAGCGGGAGGAGGAATGAGCAGTTCTTC.

The genes are TRBV12-3 or TRBV12-4 and TRBJ2-7; 8 bases align to TRBD2. The CDR3 sequence is 14 residues long. After removal of 5 bases from V and 4 bases from J, the junction contained 7 bases not matched to a gene. The CDR3 coding sequence is TGTGCCAGCAGTGGGGGACTAGTGGGGTACGAGCAGTACTTC. Amino acid sequence: CASSGGLVGYEQYF.

This chain connects TRBV19 to TRBJ2-1; D not certain. CDR1 and CDR2 from the germline V gene are LNHDA and SQIVND (reference sequence). V dropped 1 base and J dropped 5 bases, with 12 bases sitting between them. This CDR3 comprises 15 residues. CDR3 nucleotide sequence: TGTGCCAGTAGTATAGTCGTTGGCCAGCACAATGAGCAGTTCTTC. It yields the protein CASSIVVGQHNEQFF.

The chain is built from TRBV6-2 or TRBV6-3 and TRBJ2-7; possible D gene TRBD1, 6 bases. This CDR3 is built from 14 residues. The V gene lost 10 bases and the J gene lost 5 bases, with 21 bases spanning the gap. Germline V gene data show CDR1 as MNHEY and CDR2 as SVGEGT. CDR3 sequence reads: CATGLPTGYHEQYF. The CDR3 nucleotides are TGTGCCACAGGCCTCCCCACAGGGTACCACGAGCAGTACTTC.

The sample holds a few counts of this clonotype. The chain is built from TRBV6-6 and TRBJ2-2; possibly TRBD2 for D (7 bases). Germline V gene lookup returns CDR1 MNHNY and CDR2 SVGAGI (reference sequence). The length of the CDR3 is 14 residues. The V gene lost 5 bases and the J gene lost 5 bases, with 12 bases spanning the gap. CDR3 in DNA: TGTGCCAGCAGTAGGGGGGGGGAAACCGGGGAGCTGTTTTTT. Translated, it gives CASSRGGETGELFF.

As DNA, the CDR3 is TGTGCCAGCAGCTCCCGGGCCACGACCCCAGCCAAAAACATTCAGTACTTC. This sequence encodes CASSSRATTPAKNIQYF. This sequence joins TRBV13 and TRBJ2-4; D gene unclear. Trimming left V 4 bases short and J 0 bases short, with 16 bases between. Looked up from germline, CDR1 is PRHDT and CDR2 is FYEKMQ (reference sequence). This CDR3 is 17 amino acids long.

This clonotype was seen a few times. The chain combines TRBV24-1 with TRBJ2-3; perhaps TRBD1 as D (5 bases). Germline V gene data show CDR1 as KGHDR and CDR2 as SFDVKD. The CDR3 is 18 residues long. Trimming removed 3 bases from V and 1 base from J, with 19 bases in between. Here the CDR3 DNA reads TGTGCCACCAGTGATCCGCGCCCGACAGAGGCGGGCACAGATACGCAGTATTTT. Translating it yields CATSDPRPTEAGTDTQYF.

There are a few counts of this clonotype. The V call is TRBV7-9, the J call TRBJ1-1; D is possibly TRBD1 (6 bases). The CDR3 has 12 amino acids. The V end lost 3 bases, the J end lost 9 bases, and 11 bases lay between the germline ends. Germline V gene sequence: CDR1 SEHNR, CDR2 FQNEAQ (reference sequence). CDR3 sequence (DNA): TGTGCCAGCAGCTTGGGGGCCCTTAAAGCTTTCTTT. Its protein product is CASSLGALKAFF.